This T cell receptor (beta chain) originates from a study of tumor and adjacent non-tumor tissue in lung cancer. Study as a whole: Histology: about twelve adenocarcinoma, a couple of squamous cell carcinoma, 1 small cell lung cancer.

A word on this clonotype: The antigen is not known.

Study outcomes and limitations: Patients with more diverse tumor TCRs had worse survival. Top 100 clones took a larger repertoire share in normal lung. Tumor tissue had significantly higher TCR diversity than normal lung.

The CDR3 totals 13 residues. Between the trimmed V and J ends, which lost 5 bases and 14 bases, there was a span of 16 bases. Germline V gives CDR1 MNHNY, CDR2 SVGAGI (reference sequence). A modified ARM-PCR protocol with three rounds of nested PCR amplified TCRbeta. MiXCR, run by TCRdb on the multiplex PCR reads, gives a single entry per CDR3 protein. The data contain approximately 150,000 distinct CDR3 sequences, approximately 66% of them singletons. RNA was extracted from bulk tissue without any cell sorting. The sequenced sample consisted of lung tumor tissue. The V call is TRBV6-6, the J call TRBJ1-6; D not resolved. The source of this sequence is a man aged 55 to 70 with small cell lung cancer. The CDR3 sequence is CASSPGWERTLHF. CDR3 DNA: TGTGCCAGCAGTCCAGGATGGGAGAGGACCCTCCACTTT.